The rows below give T cell receptor beta chains drawn from one sample of a study of T cell repertoires in ileal Crohn's disease. The table came from immunoSEQ multiplex PCR; TCRdb's copy has only in-frame clones and leaves some out. Here the sample spans 6,500 to 8,500 clones, 72% being singletons. Material: ileal tissue. The receptors come from an adult with Crohn's disease. The CDR3 runs from the conserved cysteine through the conserved F or W. A D gene is named only where the DNA matches it firmly. For some rows the clone size is stated as once, few or many, or as a class when expanded; others skip it.

TRBV6-1,once,TRBJ1-6,TRBD1,CASNRDSRSPLHF,TGTGCCAGCAACCGGGACAGTCGGTCACCCCTCCACTTT
TRBV29-1,NA,TRBJ2-3,TRBD2,CSARAAGGTDTQYF,TGCAGCGCCCGGGCGGCGGGGGGCACAGATACGCAGTATTTT
TRBV28,NA,TRBJ2-7,NA,CASALRAGPYEQYF,TGTGCCAGCGCCCTTCGGGCAGGGCCTTACGAGCAGTACTTC
TRBV7-8,few,TRBJ2-5,NA,CASSLAAGRGETQYF,TGTGCCAGCAGCTTAGCTGCGGGGAGGGGGGAGACCCAGTACTTC
TRBV19,NA,TRBJ2-3,NA,CASRSGYTQYF,TGTGCCAGTAGATCAGGGTATACGCAGTATTTT
TRBV27,NA,TRBJ2-3,TRBD1,CATRQGPSTDTQYF,TGTGCCACCCGACAGGGCCCCAGCACAGATACGCAGTATTTT
TRBV6-6,NA,TRBJ2-7,TRBD2,CASIAGGGAYEQYF,TGTGCCAGCATCGCCGGGGGGGGCGCCTACGAGCAGTACTTC
TRBV2,NA,TRBJ2-5,NA,CASMISRASETQYF,TGTGCCAGCATGATATCCAGGGCCTCAGAGACCCAGTACTTC
TRBV11-1,NA,TRBJ2-1,TRBD1,CASSLGDRDEQFF,TGTGCCAGCAGCTTAGGAGACAGGGATGAGCAGTTCTTC
TRBV18,NA,TRBJ2-7,TRBD1,CASSPGQGNEQYF,TGTGCCAGCTCACCCGGACAGGGCAACGAGCAGTACTTC
TRBV23-1,NA,TRBJ1-2,TRBD1,CASGRDRGLKNYGYTF,TGCGCCAGCGGCCGGGACAGGGGGCTTAAGAACTATGGCTACACCTTC
TRBV11-1,NA,TRBJ2-2,TRBD2,CASSFLAGGQPGELFF,TGTGCCAGCAGCTTCCTAGCGGGAGGGCAACCCGGGGAGCTGTTTTTT
TRBV6-1,NA,TRBJ1-1,TRBD1,CASSDDRAPSRNTEAFF,TGTGCCAGCAGTGACGACAGGGCTCCGTCTAGGAACACTGAAGCTTTCTTT
TRBV7-2,NA,TRBJ1-6,NA,CASRRGMTYNSPLHF,TGTGCCAGCAGGCGGGGCATGACCTATAATTCACCCCTCCACTTT
TRBV28,NA,TRBJ2-3,NA,CASTKTGKDTQYF,TGTGCCAGCACAAAGACGGGGAAAGATACGCAGTATTTT
TRBV30,NA,TRBJ1-2,NA,CAWSRTAGGTF,TGTGCCTGGAGTAGGACAGCTGGGGGCACCTTC
TRBV2,NA,TRBJ2-3,TRBD2,CASSVGTSGARADTQYF,TGTGCCAGCAGTGTAGGGACTAGCGGTGCCAGGGCAGATACGCAGTATTTT
TRBV27,NA,TRBJ2-7,NA,CASSLGQNYEQYF,TGTGCCAGCAGTTTAGGTCAGAACTACGAGCAGTACTTC
TRBV23-1,NA,TRBJ2-3,TRBD1,CASSQGDREGF,TGCGCCAGCAGTCAAGGGGACAGGGAAGGATTT
TRBV12-5,NA,TRBJ2-3,TRBD2,CASALTSGGQADTQYF,TGTGCTAGTGCCCTGACTAGCGGGGGGCAGGCAGATACGCAGTATTTT
TRBV30,NA,TRBJ1-6,TRBD1,CAWTWDRNSPLHF,TGTGCCTGGACTTGGGACAGAAATTCACCCCTCCACTTT
TRBV2,NA,TRBJ1-5,NA,CASSDLYGGLPGPQHF,TGTGCCAGCAGTGACCTCTATGGGGGACTTCCGGGGCCCCAGCATTTT
TRBV11-3,NA,TRBJ1-1,TRBD1,CASSFRQGTEAFF,TGTGCCAGCAGCTTTAGACAGGGAACTGAAGCTTTCTTT
TRBV5-4,NA,TRBJ1-1,NA,CASSLPGGARTTEAFF,TGTGCCAGCAGCTTGCCGGGGGGGGCGCGGACCACTGAAGCTTTCTTT
TRBV7-9,few,TRBJ2-2,TRBD2,CASSLGGQRGPNTGELFF,TGTGCCAGCAGCTTAGGGGGCCAGCGGGGGCCTAACACCGGGGAGCTGTTTTTT
TRBV7-8,NA,TRBJ2-7,NA,CASSRGTGAYEQYF,TGTGCCAGCAGCAGAGGGACTGGAGCCTACGAGCAGTACTTC
TRBV5-4,NA,TRBJ2-5,TRBD2,CASGVAGMETQYF,TGTGCCAGCGGGGTAGCGGGAATGGAGACCCAGTACTTC
TRBV4-1,NA,TRBJ2-7,TRBD1,CASSQQGVQYF,TGCGCCAGCAGCCAACAGGGGGTTCAGTACTTC
TRBV4-2,NA,TRBJ2-1,TRBD2,CASSPFGGGSYNEQFF,TGTGCCAGCAGCCCGTTCGGGGGGGGCTCCTACAATGAGCAGTTCTTC
TRBV9,NA,TRBJ2-2,TRBD2,CASSVGGGNTGELFF,TGTGCCAGCAGCGTAGGGGGGGGGAACACCGGGGAGCTGTTTTTT
TRBV11-2,NA,TRBJ2-5,NA,CASSSGHRETQYF,TGTGCCAGCAGCTCCGGACATAGGGAGACCCAGTACTTC
TRBV2,NA,TRBJ1-4,TRBD1,CASTRGGTGGEKLFF,TGTGCCAGCACCCGGGGGGGGACAGGGGGTGAAAAACTGTTTTTT
TRBV5-1,NA,TRBJ1-2,NA,CASSLGGGSGYTF,TGCGCCAGCAGCCTGGGGGGGGGCAGCGGCTACACCTTC
TRBV11-2,NA,TRBJ2-3,NA,CASSYLRAATDTQYF,TGTGCCAGCAGCTATTTGAGAGCTGCCACAGATACGCAGTATTTT
TRBV10-2,NA,TRBJ1-2,NA,CASAEAWNYGYTF,TGCGCCAGCGCTGAGGCGTGGAACTATGGCTACACCTTC
TRBV6-5,NA,TRBJ1-2,TRBD1,CASSSPGQYYGYTF,TGTGCCAGCAGTAGCCCGGGACAGTACTATGGCTACACCTTC
TRBV7-6,NA,TRBJ1-1,NA,CASSLDIGDGEAFF,TGTGCCAGCAGCTTAGATATAGGGGATGGGGAAGCTTTCTTT
TRBV6-5,NA,TRBJ2-7,NA,CASSPQAVSAGEQYF,TGTGCCAGCAGTCCCCAGGCGGTATCCGCGGGTGAGCAGTACTTC
TRBV7-9,NA,TRBJ2-7,TRBD1,CASSRGQGVFGDEQYF,TGTGCCAGCTCCCGAGGACAGGGTGTTTTTGGCGACGAGCAGTACTTC
TRBV30,NA,TRBJ1-6,NA,CAWSVGSSYNSPLHF,TGTGCCTGGAGTGTGGGGAGCTCCTATAATTCACCCCTCCACTTT
TRBV18,NA,TRBJ2-5,TRBD2,CASSPRLAGGETQYF,TGTGCCAGCTCACCACGCCTAGCGGGGGGAGAGACCCAGTACTTC
TRBV10-2,NA,TRBJ1-1,NA,CASSVTVNTEAFF,TGCGCCAGCAGTGTGACAGTGAACACTGAAGCTTTCTTT
TRBV18,NA,TRBJ2-7,NA,CASSSAPQYEQYF,TGTGCCAGCTCATCGGCCCCACAGTACGAGCAGTACTTC
TRBV6-5,NA,TRBJ1-2,TRBD1,CAIPGQDYGYTF,TGTGCCATCCCGGGACAGGACTATGGCTACACCTTC
TRBV7-2,NA,TRBJ2-7,NA,CASSLPSSYEQYF,TGTGCCAGCAGCTTACCGAGCTCCTACGAGCAGTACTTC
TRBV9,NA,TRBJ1-3,TRBD1,CASSRDRQTGNTIYF,TGTGCCAGCAGCCGGGACAGGCAAACTGGAAACACCATATATTTT
TRBV5-4,NA,TRBJ1-1,TRBD1,CASSSATGGNTEAFF,TGTGCCAGCAGTTCCGCGACAGGGGGTAACACTGAAGCTTTCTTT
TRBV18,NA,TRBJ1-2,NA,CASSPKRGGLDGYTF,TGTGCCAGCTCACCAAAGCGGGGGGGGCTTGATGGCTACACCTTC
TRBV5-4,NA,TRBJ2-7,TRBD1,CASSSDRNEQYF,TGTGCCAGCAGCTCGGACAGGAACGAGCAGTACTTC
TRBV7-3,NA,TRBJ2-3,TRBD2,CASSLAGGRDTQYF,TGTGCCAGCAGCCTAGCGGGAGGGCGGGATACGCAGTATTTT
TRBV10-3,NA,TRBJ2-5,TRBD2,CAISDGTSLETQYF,TGTGCCATCAGTGACGGGACTAGCCTAGAGACCCAGTACTTC
TRBV19,NA,TRBJ1-6,TRBD1,CASSTQGGGSPLHF,TGTGCCAGTAGCACTCAGGGGGGTGGCTCACCCCTCCACTTT
TRBV28,NA,TRBJ2-3,TRBD2,CASSLGEGDTQYF,TGTGCCAGCAGTTTGGGGGAGGGGGATACGCAGTATTTT
TRBV4-2,NA,TRBJ2-1,TRBD2,CASSSTGTSAYNEQFF,TGTGCCAGCAGCTCAACCGGGACTAGCGCCTACAATGAGCAGTTCTTC
TRBV6-1,NA,TRBJ1-3,NA,CASSERRFGNTIYF,TGTGCCAGCAGTGAACGCAGGTTTGGAAACACCATATATTTT
TRBV9,NA,TRBJ2-3,TRBD2,CASSGREGGLAGDTQYF,TGTGCCAGCAGCGGTCGGGAGGGGGGACTAGCGGGAGATACGCAGTATTTT
TRBV6-5,NA,TRBJ2-7,NA,CASSSGAYEQYF,TGTGCCAGCAGTTCGGGGGCCTACGAGCAGTACTTC
TRBV7-9,few,TRBJ2-7,NA,CASMEGTSLYEQYF,TGTGCCAGCATGGAGGGGACTTCACTCTACGAGCAGTACTTC
TRBV7-9,few,TRBJ1-2,TRBD1,CASRRTGTSYGYTF,TGTGCCAGCAGACGGACAGGCACGAGCTATGGCTACACCTTC
TRBV19,NA,TRBJ2-2,NA,CASSGGFITGELFF,TGTGCCAGTAGTGGAGGGTTTATCACCGGGGAGCTGTTTTTT